These 25 T cell receptor beta chains share one sample of origin, sequenced in a study of cytomegalovirus exposure and HLA in healthy donors. Generated by immunoSEQ multiplex PCR, the TCRdb table keeps only in-frame clones and is missing some. The repertoire has 100,000 to 150,000 clones, 89% of them found once; the top ten carry 0.95% to 1.5%. The specimen was PBMCs. These receptors were taken from a woman in her late teens or twenties in good health and CMV-seronegative.

V is TRBV9 and J is TRBJ1-3, with TRBD1 as a possible D gene (5 bases). Trimming removed 3 bases at V and 4 bases at J, with 14 bases between. The CDR3 runs to 15 residues. CDR1 and CDR2 from the germline V gene are SGDLS and YYNGEE. In DNA, the CDR3 is TGTGCCAGCAGCGACCGCACAGGTCCAGGAAACACCATATATTTT. It codes for CASSDRTGPGNTIYF. Full variable domain (missing parts from reference TRBV9 and TRBJ1-3): DSGVTQTPKHLITATGQRVTLRCSPRSGDLSVYWYQQSLDQGLQFLIQYYNGEERAKGNILERFSAQQFPDLHSELNLSSLELGDSALYFCASSDRTGPGNTIYFGEGSWLTVV.

The V gene is TRBV5-5, the J gene TRBJ2-5, with D tentatively TRBD1 (5 bases). CDR1 SGHKS and CDR2 YYEKEE come from the germline V gene (reference sequence). The length of the CDR3 is 16 residues. The germline V and J ends were trimmed by 1 base and 5 bases, with 18 bases remaining between them. The CDR3 coding sequence is TGTGCCAGCAGCTTGTCCTATCCGGGCAGGGCGGAGACCCAGTACTTC. It encodes CASSLSYPGRAETQYF. The whole variable domain, filled in from reference TRBV5-5 and TRBJ2-5, reads DAGVTQSPTHLIKTRGQQVTLRCSPISGHKSVSWYQQVLGQGPQFIFQYYEKEERGRGNFPDRFSARQFPNYSSELNVNALLLGDSALYLCASSLSYPGRAETQYFGPGTRLLVL.

The chain recombines TRBV2 with TRBJ2-3; 15 bases are shared with TRBD2. This CDR3 comprises 20 residues. Trimming removed 6 bases from V and 3 bases from J; junction bases left unmatched: 16. Germline V gives CDR1 SNHLY, CDR2 FYNNEI. The CDR3 spells CASRDTGLAGGRMLTDTQYF. CDR3 bases: TGTGCCAGCAGAGACACGGGACTAGCGGGGGGCCGAATGTTGACAGATACGCAGTATTTT. The full variable domain, in which reference TRBV2 and TRBJ2-3 provide the parts outside the CDR3, is EPEVTQTPSHQVTQMGQEVILRCVPISNHLYFYWYRQILGQKVEFLVSFYNNEISEKSEIFDDQFSVERPDGSNFTLKIRSTKLEDSAMYFCASRDTGLAGGRMLTDTQYFGPGTRLTVL.

V and J are TRBV6-5 and TRBJ2-5; maybe TRBD1 (6 bases). CDR1 and CDR2 (germline): MNHEY, SVGAGI. V lost 2 bases and J 1 base, leaving 11 bases between the germline ends. This CDR3 is built from 15 residues. This CDR3 reads CASSYDGTFQETQYF. CDR3 in DNA: TGTGCCAGCAGTTACGACGGGACATTCCAAGAGACCCAGTACTTC.

This clone was seen a few times. The rearrangement joins TRBV7-2 to TRBJ1-2; the D is unclear. Trimming shortened V by 0 bases and J by 8 bases, and 10 bases separated the two germline ends. The CDR3 runs 13 residues. Germline loops: CDR1 SGHTA, CDR2 FQGNSA. CDR3 sequence (DNA): TGTGCCAGCAGCTTAGCCTCCTCCGGGGGCTACACCTTC. The encoded protein is CASSLASSGGYTF. Looking up the rest from reference TRBV7-2 and TRBJ1-2 gives the full variable domain: GAGVSQSPSNKVTEKGKDVELRCDPISGHTALYWYRQSLGQGLEFLIYFQGNSAPDKSGLPSDRFSAERTGGSVSTLTIQRTQQEDSAVYLCASSLASSGGYTFGSGTRLTVV.

This chain joins TRBV5-1 and TRBJ1-1, with TRBD1 matching 10 bases. CDR3 length equals 16 residues. The V gene end was trimmed by 7 bases and the J gene end by 5 bases; junction bases not matched to a gene: 14. Germline CDR1 reads SGHRS; CDR2 reads YFSETQ. The CDR3 coding sequence is TGCGCCAGCTATTCAGGACAGGGGGTGATGGGAACTGAAGCTTTCTTT. Protein sequence: CASYSGQGVMGTEAFF.

This chain links TRBV10-3 with TRBJ1-2, with TRBD1 matching 9 bases. CDR1 and CDR2 from the germline V gene are ENHRY and SYGVKD. The CDR3 has 17 amino acids. Trimming removed 5 bases from V and 3 bases from J; junction bases left unmatched: 13. The CDR3, as DNA: TGTGCCATCAGTCGACCTCAAACAGGGGGCGCAGACTATGGCTACACCTTC. The encoded protein is CAISRPQTGGADYGYTF.

The chain uses TRBV29-1 and TRBJ1-3, with D maybe TRBD1 (5 bases). V shed 6 bases and J shed 0 bases, with 15 bases lying between them. CDR3 length equals 15 residues. Germline CDR1 is SQVTM and CDR2 is ANQGSEA. The CDR3 is CSVVDTGSSGNTIYF. Here the CDR3 DNA reads TGCAGCGTGGTCGATACAGGAAGCTCTGGAAACACCATATATTTT. Drawing the rest from reference TRBV29-1 and TRBJ1-3, the complete variable domain is SAVISQKPSRDICQRGTSLTIQCQVDSQVTMMFWYRQQPGQSLTLIATANQGSEATYESGFVIDKFPISRPNLTFSTLTVSNMSPEDSSIYLCSVVDTGSSGNTIYFGEGSWLTVV.

This chain uses TRBV6-5 with TRBJ2-7, with 11 bases aligning to TRBD1. This CDR3 spans 15 amino acids. V trimming: 7 bases; J trimming: 2 bases; junction bases outside the gene matches: 7. CDR1 MNHEY and CDR2 SVGAGI come from the germline V gene. CDR3 DNA sequence: TGTGCCAGCATGACGATGGGACAGGGGGCCTACGAGCAGTACTTC. Translated, it gives CASMTMGQGAYEQYF.

V usage is TRBV6-5 and J usage is TRBJ2-2; a possible D gene is TRBD1 (5 bases). Trimming shortened V by 6 bases and J by 1 base, and 9 bases separated the two germline ends. CDR3 length equals 14 residues. In germline, CDR1 is MNHEY, CDR2 SVGAGI. CDR3 DNA: TGTGCCAGCAGGACAGACAGGAACACCGGGGAGCTGTTTTTT. It codes for CASRTDRNTGELFF.

The rearrangement joins TRBV9 to TRBJ1-6; D not certain. The CDR3 is 15 residues long. V lost 0 bases and J lost 9, with 13 bases in between. The germline gives CDR1 SGDLS, CDR2 YYNGEE. The CDR3 bases are TGTGCCAGCAGCGTAGGAGAGGGCCCACTTTCACCCCTCCACTTT. This gives the protein CASSVGEGPLSPLHF.

The rearrangement links TRBV5-4 to TRBJ1-3, with 7 bases matching TRBD1. The CDR3 covers 14 residues. Germline V lookup: CDR1 SGHNT, CDR2 YYREEE (reference sequence). Trimming cost V 3 bases and J 2 bases; bases outside gene matches: 2. CDR3 in DNA: TGTGCCAGCAGCTCCCAGGGGGCTGGAAACACCATATATTTT. Amino acids: CASSSQGAGNTIYF.

This sequence joins TRBV29-1 and TRBJ2-5; D unresolved. V was clipped by 4 bases and J by 3 bases, with 12 bases between them. The CDR3 length is 13 residues. Germline CDR1 SQVTM, CDR2 ANQGSEA. The CDR3 region has the DNA TGCAGCGTTGTGGGCCCGTTGAAAGAGACCCAGTACTTC. This translates into CSVVGPLKETQYF.

This chain connects TRBV6-1 to TRBJ2-2, with D possibly matching TRBD2 (6 bases). Germline V gives CDR1 MNHNS, CDR2 SASEGT. This CDR3 region has 15 residues. V was pared by 2 bases and J by 6 bases, with 13 bases between. The CDR3 loop reads CASSEFGWEAGELFF. In nucleotides, the CDR3 is TGTGCCAGCAGTGAATTTGGTTGGGAGGCCGGGGAGCTGTTTTTT.

This sequence joins TRBV6-6 and TRBJ1-1; no clear D. The germline V and J ends were trimmed by 0 bases and 0 bases, with 11 bases remaining between them. Germline CDR1 MNHNY, CDR2 SVGAGI (reference sequence). This CDR3 has 16 amino acids. CDR3 in DNA: TGTGCCAGCAGTTACTCGTTACAGAGCATGAACACTGAAGCTTTCTTT. Translated: CASSYSLQSMNTEAFF.

The CDR3 reads CASSQPRTGGSGANVLTF. The DNA for the CDR3 is TGTGCCAGCAGCCAACCTCGAACAGGGGGCTCTGGGGCCAACGTCCTGACTTTC. The V call is TRBV14, the J call TRBJ2-6, with 8 nucleotides matching TRBD1. Germline CDR1 SGHDN, CDR2 FVKESK. The V segment lost 2 bases and the J segment 0 bases; nucleotides outside the gene matches: 6. This CDR3 is built from 18 residues.

V is TRBV18 and J is TRBJ2-1, with a possible D match to TRBD1 (6 bases). The ends were cut back, 5 bases at V and 4 bases at J, with 9 bases in the middle. The CDR3 consists of 13 residues. The germline CDR1 and CDR2 sequences are KGHSH and LQKENI. In DNA form, the CDR3 reads TGTGCCAGCTCATCCGGACAGTACAATGAGCAGTTCTTC. Amino acids: CASSSGQYNEQFF.

V gene TRBV18 combines with J gene TRBJ1-1, with D unclear. The ends were cut back, 3 bases at V and 4 bases at J, with 15 bases in the middle. Per germline, CDR1 KGHSH and CDR2 LQKENI. This CDR3 has 15 amino acids. In nucleotides, the CDR3 is TGTGCCAGCTCACCTCCTATCTCGGGGAGCACTGAAGCTTTCTTT. This gives the protein CASSPPISGSTEAFF.

This chain links TRBV7-2 with TRBJ1-1; D unresolved. Germline CDR1 SGHTA, CDR2 FQGNSA. The CDR3 consists of 14 residues. The V gene lost 8 bases and the J gene lost 1 base, with 14 bases spanning the gap. CDR3 DNA sequence: TGTGCCAGCCTAAAAACCTACCGGAACACTGAAGCTTTCTTT. It codes for CASLKTYRNTEAFF.

The V gene is TRBV6-1, the J gene TRBJ1-1; D call uncertain. V was trimmed by 6 bases and J by 9 bases, leaving 14 bases between them. The CDR3 contains 12 residues. Germline CDR1 and CDR2: MNHNS and SASEGT. As DNA, the CDR3 is TGTGCCAGCAGGACGCTGGCGGGAAAAGCTTTCTTT. Amino acid sequence: CASRTLAGKAFF.

V and J are TRBV5-6 and TRBJ2-2; 10 nucleotides match TRBD2. V shed 6 bases, J shed 4 bases, and the junction held 15 bases outside the gene matches. The CDR3 totals 18 residues. The germline CDR1 and CDR2 sequences are SGHDT and YYEEEE. CDR3 region: CASTLPSLAGGTTGELFF. CDR3 DNA sequence: TGTGCCAGCACCCTACCTTCGTTAGCGGGGGGAACCACCGGGGAGCTGTTTTTT.

V usage is TRBV5-4 and J usage is TRBJ2-1; 7 bases align to TRBD1. Germline CDR1 SGHNT, CDR2 YYREEE (reference sequence). This CDR3 has 15 residues. V lost 4 bases and J lost 0; bases outside the gene matches: 4. CDR3 protein: CASSETGYSYNEQFF. The DNA of the CDR3 is TGTGCCAGCAGCGAGACAGGGTACTCCTACAATGAGCAGTTCTTC. The whole variable domain, filled in from reference TRBV5-4 and TRBJ2-1, reads ETGVTQSPTHLIKTRGQQVTLRCSSQSGHNTVSWYQQALGQGPQFIFQYYREEENGRGNFPPRFSGLQFPNYSSELNVNALELDDSALYLCASSETGYSYNEQFFGPGTRLTVL.

About this clone: Other DNA sequences in this sample translate to the same CDR3. This chain connects TRBV7-3 to TRBJ1-1; TRBD1 might be the D (5 bases). Trimming stripped 1 base from V and 5 bases from J, with 11 bases between. This CDR3 comprises 14 residues. Germline V gives CDR1 SGHTA, CDR2 FQGTGA. CDR3 sequence reads: CASSLSQGGTEAFF. CDR3 in DNA: TGTGCCAGCAGCTTAAGCCAGGGAGGGACTGAAGCTTTCTTT.

The rearrangement links TRBV6-5 to TRBJ1-2; D remains unclear. V lost 6 bases and J lost 2, with 10 bases in between. The CDR3 loop spans 13 amino acids. From germline, CDR1 is MNHEY and CDR2 SVGAGI. CDR3 in amino acids: CASRVGRNYGYTF. The CDR3 DNA is TGTGCCAGCAGGGTAGGCAGGAACTATGGCTACACCTTC.

The genes are TRBV11-3 and TRBJ1-1; TRBD1 aligns across 11 bases. V dropped 8 bases and J dropped 3; count of bases not matched to a gene: 5. The germline CDR1 and CDR2 sequences are SGHNT and YENEEA. The CDR3 extends over 14 amino acids. The CDR3: CASARDRGDTEAFF. In DNA, the CDR3 is TGTGCCAGCGCCCGGGACAGGGGGGACACTGAAGCTTTCTTT.